The clone carrying this T cell receptor beta chain was counted only a few times. Antigen: not known. The CDR3 length is 17 residues. This record belongs to a study of brain T cells in children with intractable seizures. Regarding the study as a whole: Pre- and post-surgery blood differed in depth, so pre-surgery absences may be undersampling.

As for time point: blood from clinic visit 5 months post-surgery; TSC patient then seizure free. The sequenced cases were selected for having the highest brain T cell transcript signatures. Method: immunoSEQ multiplex PCR; TCRdb's copy keeps in-frame clones and lacks some. In the table there are approximately 330,000 clones, about 94% of which are singletons. Here the sequenced sample was peripheral blood, taken more than 4 months after surgery. V is TRBV21-1 and J is TRBJ2-5; no check of the table's D call, TRBD1, against the DNA was made. TRBV21-1 is shown as a pseudogene. The source is a boy in the first two years of life with tuberous sclerosis and intractable seizures. The CDR3 protein is CASSKVSGQGKGETQYF. CDR3 DNA: TGTGCCAGCAGCAAAGTCTCGGGACAGGGAAAGGGGGAGACCCAGTACTTC.